This T cell receptor beta chain was identified in a study of cytomegalovirus exposure and HLA in healthy donors. The ends lost 3 bases at V and 3 bases at J; junction bases unmatched: 7. This CDR3 contains 15 residues. Germline CDR1 reads SQVTM; CDR2 reads ANQGSEA. Primers: 60 Vbeta forward and 13 Jbeta reverse. Some clones are missing from TCRdb's copy, which holds only in-frame ones; the method was immunoSEQ multiplex PCR. This sample carries 110,000 to 150,000 clones, roughly 70% of them seen once, and the ten largest clones take about 4.1%. This TCR was recovered from a man aged 60-69 years in good health and CMV-seronegative. V gene TRBV29-1 combines with J gene TRBJ2-5, with TRBD1 matching 10 bases. Sequenced material: PBMCs. The DNA of the CDR3 is TGCAGCGTTGACCAAGACAGGGGGCGTAAAGAGACCCAGTACTTC. Translating gives CSVDQDRGRKETQYF.